This T cell receptor beta chain was recorded in a study of cytomegalovirus exposure and HLA in healthy donors. Germline values: CDR1 SGHTA, CDR2 FQGTGA. The CDR3 covers 15 residues. V lost 1 base to trimming and J lost 5 bases; unmatched junction nucleotides: 6. Here immunoSEQ multiplex PCR was the method, and the copy in TCRdb shows in-frame clones only, minus some. Of approximately 270,000 clones listed, 86% were seen once; the top ten hold about 1%. This clone was picked up one time. The specimen sequenced was PBMCs. This receptor was taken from a woman aged 18-35 years in good health and CMV-seronegative. V usage is TRBV7-3 and J usage is TRBJ2-7; 9 nucleotides align to TRBD1. CDR3 sequence reads: CASSLSRTGDHEQYF. DNA of the CDR3: TGTGCCAGCAGCTTAAGTCGGACAGGGGACCACGAGCAGTACTTC.